This TCR beta chain was obtained from a study of blood T cell repertoires in COVID-19 (dated by TCRdb to 2020 to 2022). Concerning the study at large: The collaborator samples originated in the United States, Italy and Spain and spanned the acute and convalescent phases of COVID-19. The sample metadata nearly always contained a de-identified subject ID, COVID-19 status, age in years and sex. Where available, HLA class I and class II types were taken from metadata supplied by the sample provider and were not determined by assay-based typing. Samples came from the ongoing ImmuneRACE study (first 160 participants) plus 1,254 subjects from 6 global collaborators. Subjects who had been exposed to COVID-19, were actively infected with it, or had recovered from it provided the deeply sampled blood TCRbeta repertoires that made up the dataset. The repertoires were released in a freely available public database intended as a resource for research on the immune response to SARS-CoV-2. The prospective study material was composed of cDNA or gDNA derived from T cells, B-cell-depleted T cells, or PBMCs. Paper-wide results and their limitations: The quantity of clinical and demographic metadata differed by source and by participant and was supplied without curation.

Concerning this clone: The antigen it recognizes is unknown. No much larger clone is present one base from it, and per-base qualities are unavailable.

TCRbeta CDR3 regions were amplified from genomic DNA by means of the immunoSEQ Assay, a bias-controlled multiplex PCR. The original methods were these. The number of nucleated cells in each sample was estimated by amplification of reference gene primers within the assay. To quantify the absolute abundance of each unique TCRbeta CDR3 rearrangement, sequence reads were collapsed and filtered. For each sample, productive Simpson clonality was calculated by taking the square root of Simpson's diversity index across productive rearrangements. Held by TCRdb, this immuneACCESS table contains in-frame sequences only and omits some clones. Under half of the omission traces to an unresolved V gene where checked; the cause of the rest is unknown. V, J and clone size reflect that table, while D and trimming were determined from the DNA. This sample has tens of thousands of clones in its table, and roughly 90% of those were observed once. The biggest ten clones account for more than 10% of the sample.

Each collaborating institution followed its own protocols to collect whole blood in K2EDTA tubes. For TCRbeta analysis, collaborators shipped samples as frozen whole blood, isolated PBMCs, or DNA extracted from either of those sample types. CDR1 and CDR2 were assigned from the germline V gene as MDHEN and SYDVKM. Including cysteine and phenylalanine, the CDR3 has 14 amino acids. The only DNA kept is the CDR3, 42 bases in frame from the first base. Germline trimming: 6 bases from V, 4 bases from J; junction bases outside gene matches: 7. The sequence links TRBV28 to TRBJ1-2; the junction holds 8 bases that match TRBD1. The clonotype originates from a man in his 70s with active or convalescent COVID-19. Sequenced material: peripheral blood. The CDR3 reads as follows: CASRLGQGSYGYTF. The DNA sequence is as follows: TGTGCCAGCAGGCTCGGACAGGGTTCCTATGGCTACACCTTC.